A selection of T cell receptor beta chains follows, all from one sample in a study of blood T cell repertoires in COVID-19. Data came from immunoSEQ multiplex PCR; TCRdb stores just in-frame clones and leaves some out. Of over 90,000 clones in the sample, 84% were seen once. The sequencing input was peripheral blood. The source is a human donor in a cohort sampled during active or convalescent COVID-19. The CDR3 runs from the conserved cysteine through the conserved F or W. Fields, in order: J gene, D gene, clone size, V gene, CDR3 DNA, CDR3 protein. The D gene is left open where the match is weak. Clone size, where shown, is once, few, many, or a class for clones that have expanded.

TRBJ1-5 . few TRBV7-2 TGTGCCAGCAGCTTATGGGGGGATCTCGGCAATCAGCCCCAGCATTTT CASSLWGDLGNQPQHF
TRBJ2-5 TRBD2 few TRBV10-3 TGTGCCATTTGTAGCGGGGGGGAACAAGAGACCCAGTACTTC CAICSGGEQETQYF
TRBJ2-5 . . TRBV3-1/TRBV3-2 TGTGCCAGCAGCCAGACTATGAATGCCCAGTACTTC CASSQTMNAQYF
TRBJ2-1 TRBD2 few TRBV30 TGTGCCTGGAGGACTAGCGGGGGGGCCCGGGAGCAGTTCTTC CAWRTSGGAREQFF
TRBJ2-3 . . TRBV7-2 TGTGCCAGCAGCTTACGGTTAGATACGCAGTATTTT CASSLRLDTQYF
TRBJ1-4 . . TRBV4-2 TGTGCCAGCAGCCAAGAGAATCGGCCGGGGAAACTGTTTTTT CASSQENRPGKLFF
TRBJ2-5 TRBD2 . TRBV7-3 TGTGCCAGCAGCTTGGGGACTAGCGGGGGGCAAGAGACCCAGTACTTC CASSLGTSGGQETQYF
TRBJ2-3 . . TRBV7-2 TGTGCCAGCAGCTTATCGGCGGGGGCCTCGGATACGCAGTATTTT CASSLSAGASDTQYF
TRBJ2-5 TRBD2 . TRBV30 TGTGCCTGGAGTAGGGCTAGCGGGTACCAAGAGACCCAGTACTTC CAWSRASGYQETQYF
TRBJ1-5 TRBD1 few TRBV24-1 TGTGCCACCAGCGGAGCCGCCGGGACAGGTAATCAGCCCCAGCATTTT CATSGAAGTGNQPQHF
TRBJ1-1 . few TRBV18 TGTGCCAGCTCACCCCCCAATGGACAGACCGAAGCTTTCTTT CASSPPNGQTEAFF
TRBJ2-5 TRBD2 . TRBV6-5 TGTGCCAGCAAAACTAGCGGGGGGGTCCAAGAGACCCAGTACTTC CASKTSGGVQETQYF
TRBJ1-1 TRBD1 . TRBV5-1 TGCGCCAGCAGCGGGGGGACAGGCGGCACTGAAGCTTTCTTT CASSGGTGGTEAFF
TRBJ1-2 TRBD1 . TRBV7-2 TGTGCCAGCAGACCAGGGACAGGGAGGTCCTATGGCTACACCTTC CASRPGTGRSYGYTF
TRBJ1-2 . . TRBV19 TGTGCCAGTAGTATGCGGCGGGGGGCGCGATACGGCTACACCTTC CASSMRRGARYGYTF